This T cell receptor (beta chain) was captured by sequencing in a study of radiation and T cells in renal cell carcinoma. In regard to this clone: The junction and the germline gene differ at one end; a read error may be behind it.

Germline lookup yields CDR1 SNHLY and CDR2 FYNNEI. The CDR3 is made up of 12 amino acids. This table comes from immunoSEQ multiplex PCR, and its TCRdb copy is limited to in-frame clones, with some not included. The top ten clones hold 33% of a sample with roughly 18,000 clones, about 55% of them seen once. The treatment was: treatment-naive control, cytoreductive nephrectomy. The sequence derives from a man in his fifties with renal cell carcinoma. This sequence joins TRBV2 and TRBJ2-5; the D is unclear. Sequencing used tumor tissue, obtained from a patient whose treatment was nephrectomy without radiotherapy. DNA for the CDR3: TGTGCCAGCAGCGAAGACCGGGAGACCCAGTACTTC. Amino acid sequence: CASSEDRETQYF. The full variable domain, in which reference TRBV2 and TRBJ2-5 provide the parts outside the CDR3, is EPEVTQTPSHQVTQMGQEVILRCVPISNHLYFYWYRQILGQKVEFLVSFYNNEISEKSEIFDDQFSVERPDGSNFTLKIRSTKLEDSAMYFCASSEDRETQYFGPGTRLLVL.